The clone carrying this T cell receptor beta chain was found once. This sample was taken from a study of blood T cell repertoires in COVID-19. Study information: COVID-19 samples from acute and convalescent phases originated in the United States, Italy and Spain. T cells, B-cell-depleted T cells, or PBMCs supplied cDNA or gDNA.

Per the germline V gene, CDR1 is KGHDR and CDR2 is SFDVKD. This CDR3 region has 15 residues. Between the trimmed V and J ends, which lost 3 bases and 0 bases, there was a span of 9 bases. Authors' data handling: Amplification from reference gene primers served as the basis for estimated nucleated cell counts. Data came from immunoSEQ multiplex PCR; TCRdb stores just in-frame clones and leaves some out. The V and J calls and clone size were taken over from that table, and D and trimming were inferred from the DNA. The sample lists approximately 100,000 clones; roughly nine tenths were seen once. The sequence was obtained from a woman of 80 years or more with acute or convalescent COVID-19. Sequenced input: peripheral blood. The rearrangement links TRBV24-1 to TRBJ2-3; D remains ambiguous. CDR3 DNA sequence: TGTGCCACCAGTGATGCGGAACCTAGCACAGATACGCAGTATTTT. Its protein is CATSDAEPSTDTQYF.